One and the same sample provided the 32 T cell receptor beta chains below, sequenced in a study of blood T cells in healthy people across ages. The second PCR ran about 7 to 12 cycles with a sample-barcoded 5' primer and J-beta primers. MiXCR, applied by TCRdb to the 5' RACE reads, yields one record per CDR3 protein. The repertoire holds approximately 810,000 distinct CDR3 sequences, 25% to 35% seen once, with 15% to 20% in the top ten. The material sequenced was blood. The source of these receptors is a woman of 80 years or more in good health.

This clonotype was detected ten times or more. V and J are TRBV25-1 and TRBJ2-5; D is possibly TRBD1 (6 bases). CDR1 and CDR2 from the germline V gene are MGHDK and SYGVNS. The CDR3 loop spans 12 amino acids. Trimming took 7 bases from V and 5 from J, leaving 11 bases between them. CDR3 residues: CASNQGYETQYF. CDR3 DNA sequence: TGTGCCAGCAATCAGGGGTACGAGACCCAGTACTTC.

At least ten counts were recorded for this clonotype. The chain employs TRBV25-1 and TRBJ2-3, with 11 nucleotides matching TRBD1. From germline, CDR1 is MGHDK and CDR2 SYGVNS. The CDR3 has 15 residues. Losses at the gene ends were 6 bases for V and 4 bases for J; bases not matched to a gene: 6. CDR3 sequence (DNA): TGTGCCAGCAGACGGACAGGGGGCTCAGCAGATACGCAGTATTTT. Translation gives CASRRTGGSADTQYF.

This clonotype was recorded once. The DNA of the CDR3 is TGCAGTGCTAGATATCTCCCAGGGGTTGAGCAGTACTTC. It translates to CSARYLPGVEQYF. The chain combines TRBV20-1 with TRBJ2-7, with D perhaps TRBD1 (6 bases). The CDR3 totals 13 residues. The germline V gene has CDR1 DFQATT and CDR2 SNEGSKA (reference sequence). With 2 bases removed from V and 7 bases from J, the gap between germline ends came to 15 bases.

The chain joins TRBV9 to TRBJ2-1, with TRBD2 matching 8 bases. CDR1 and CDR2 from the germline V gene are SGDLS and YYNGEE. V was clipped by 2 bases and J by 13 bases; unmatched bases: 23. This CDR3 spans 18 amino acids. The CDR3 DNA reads TGTGCCAGCAGCGTCCGACCCGGGACTAGGTGTCTTATAGAGACCCAGTTCTTC. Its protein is CASSVRPGTRCLIETQFF.

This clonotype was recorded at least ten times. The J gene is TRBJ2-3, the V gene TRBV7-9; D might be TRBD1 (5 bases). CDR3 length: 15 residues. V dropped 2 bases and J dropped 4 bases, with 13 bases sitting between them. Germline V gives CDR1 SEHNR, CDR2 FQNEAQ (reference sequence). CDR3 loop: CASSLKGVKADTQYF. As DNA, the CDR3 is TGTGCCAGCAGCTTAAAAGGGGTAAAGGCAGATACGCAGTATTTT.

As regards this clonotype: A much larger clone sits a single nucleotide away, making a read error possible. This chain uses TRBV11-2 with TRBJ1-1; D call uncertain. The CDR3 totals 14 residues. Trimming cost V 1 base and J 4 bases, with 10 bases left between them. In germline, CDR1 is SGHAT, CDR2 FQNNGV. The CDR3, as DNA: TGTGCCAGCAGCTTAGGGACGGAGAGCACTGAAGCTTTCTTT. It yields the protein CASSLGTESTEAFF.

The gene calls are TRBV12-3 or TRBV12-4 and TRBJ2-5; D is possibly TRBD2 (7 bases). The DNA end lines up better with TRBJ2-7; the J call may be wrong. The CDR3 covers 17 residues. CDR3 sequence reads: CASTYADLGEGVYEQYF. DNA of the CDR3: TGTGCCAGCACCTATGCCGACTTAGGGGAGGGGGTCTACGAGCAGTACTTC.

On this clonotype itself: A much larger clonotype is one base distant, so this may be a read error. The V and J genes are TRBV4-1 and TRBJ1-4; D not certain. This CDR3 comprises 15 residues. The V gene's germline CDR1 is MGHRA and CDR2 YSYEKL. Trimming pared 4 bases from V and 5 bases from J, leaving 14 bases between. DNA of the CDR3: TGCGCCAGCAGCCCGAGACGGATATCGAATGAAAAACTGTTTTTT. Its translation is CASSPRRISNEKLFF.

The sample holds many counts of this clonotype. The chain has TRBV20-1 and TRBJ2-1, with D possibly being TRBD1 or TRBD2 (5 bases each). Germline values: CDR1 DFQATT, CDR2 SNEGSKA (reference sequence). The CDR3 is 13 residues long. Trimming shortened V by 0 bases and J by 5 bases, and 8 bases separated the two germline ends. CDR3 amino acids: CSARDGGNNEQFF. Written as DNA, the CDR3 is TGCAGTGCTAGAGATGGGGGAAACAATGAGCAGTTCTTC.

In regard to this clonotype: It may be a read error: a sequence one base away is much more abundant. Here the CDR3 DNA reads TGCGCCAGCAGCTTGGGGAACAGGGAGCCCGTCCTGACTTTC. This encodes CASSLGNREPVLTF. J is TRBJ2-6 and V is TRBV5-1; TRBD1 is a possible D gene (6 bases). The CDR3 extends over 14 amino acids. CDR1 and CDR2 (germline): SGHRS, YFSETQ. Trimming stripped 0 bases from V and 12 bases from J, with 13 bases between.

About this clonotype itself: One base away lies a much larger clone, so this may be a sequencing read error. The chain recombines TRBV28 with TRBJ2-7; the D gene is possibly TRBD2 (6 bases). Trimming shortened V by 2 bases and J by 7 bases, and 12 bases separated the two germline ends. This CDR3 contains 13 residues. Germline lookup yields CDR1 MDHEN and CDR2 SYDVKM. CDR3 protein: CASSLPRGWEQYF. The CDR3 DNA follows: TGTGCCAGCAGTTTACCCCGGGGGTGGGAGCAGTACTTC. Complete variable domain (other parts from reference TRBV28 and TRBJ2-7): DVKVTQSSRYLVKRTGEKVFLECVQDMDHENMFWYRQDPGLGLRLIYFSYDVKMKEKGDIPEGYSVSREKKERFSLILESASTNQTSMYLCASSLPRGWEQYFGPGTRLTVT.

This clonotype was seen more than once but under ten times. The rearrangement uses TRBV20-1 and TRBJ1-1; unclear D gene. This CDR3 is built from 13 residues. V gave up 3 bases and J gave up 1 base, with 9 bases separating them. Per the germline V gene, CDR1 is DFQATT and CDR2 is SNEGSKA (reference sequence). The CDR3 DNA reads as TGCAGTGCTAGTACGCCCAGGAACACTGAAGCTTTCTTT. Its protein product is CSASTPRNTEAFF.

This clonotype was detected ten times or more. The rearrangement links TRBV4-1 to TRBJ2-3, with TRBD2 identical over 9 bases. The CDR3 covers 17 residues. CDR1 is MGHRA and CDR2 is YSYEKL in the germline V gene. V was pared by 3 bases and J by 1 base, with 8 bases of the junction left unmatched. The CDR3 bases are TGCGCCAGCAGCCACCTCTTCCTAGCGGGGCGCACAGATACGCAGTATTTT. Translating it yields CASSHLFLAGRTDTQYF.

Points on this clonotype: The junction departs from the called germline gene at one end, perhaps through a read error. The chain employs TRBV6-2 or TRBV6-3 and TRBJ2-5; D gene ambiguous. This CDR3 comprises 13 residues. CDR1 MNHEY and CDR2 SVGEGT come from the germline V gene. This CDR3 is CAGRYKDGWAQYF. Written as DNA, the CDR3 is TGTGCCGGCAGATACAAGGATGGGTGGGCCCAGTACTTC.

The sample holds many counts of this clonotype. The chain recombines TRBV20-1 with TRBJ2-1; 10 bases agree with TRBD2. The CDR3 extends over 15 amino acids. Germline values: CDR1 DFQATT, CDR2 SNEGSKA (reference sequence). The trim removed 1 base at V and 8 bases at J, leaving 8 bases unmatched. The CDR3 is CSARVLAGGLDEQFF. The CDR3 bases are TGCAGTGCTAGAGTGTTAGCGGGGGGTTTAGATGAGCAGTTCTTC.

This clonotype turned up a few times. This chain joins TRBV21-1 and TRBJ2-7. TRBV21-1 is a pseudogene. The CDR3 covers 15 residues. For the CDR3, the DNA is TGTGCCAGCAGCAACACCGTTCACAGTCCATACGAGCAGTACTTC. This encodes CASSNTVHSPYEQYF.

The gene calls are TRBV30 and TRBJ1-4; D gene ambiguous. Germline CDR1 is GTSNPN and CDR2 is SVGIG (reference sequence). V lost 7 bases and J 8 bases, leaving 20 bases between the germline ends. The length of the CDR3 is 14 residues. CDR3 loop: CALGRLENSEKLFF. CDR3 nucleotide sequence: TGTGCCTTGGGGAGACTTGAAAACTCAGAAAAACTGTTTTTT.

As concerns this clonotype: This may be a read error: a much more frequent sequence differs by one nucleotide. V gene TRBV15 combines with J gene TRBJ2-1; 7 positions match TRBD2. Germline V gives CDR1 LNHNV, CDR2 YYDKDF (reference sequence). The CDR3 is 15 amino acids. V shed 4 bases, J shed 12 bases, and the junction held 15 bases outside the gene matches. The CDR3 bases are TGTGCCACCAGCAATAGGCTAGCGGATACAATGAGGCAGTTCTTC. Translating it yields CATSNRLADTMRQFF.

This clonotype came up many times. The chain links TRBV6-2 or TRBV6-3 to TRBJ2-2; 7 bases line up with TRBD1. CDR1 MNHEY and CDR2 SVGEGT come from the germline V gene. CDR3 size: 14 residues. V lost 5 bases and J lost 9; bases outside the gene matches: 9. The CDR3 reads CASSSTEGARELFF. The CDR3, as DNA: TGTGCCAGCAGTAGTACTGAGGGGGCACGGGAGCTGTTTTTT.

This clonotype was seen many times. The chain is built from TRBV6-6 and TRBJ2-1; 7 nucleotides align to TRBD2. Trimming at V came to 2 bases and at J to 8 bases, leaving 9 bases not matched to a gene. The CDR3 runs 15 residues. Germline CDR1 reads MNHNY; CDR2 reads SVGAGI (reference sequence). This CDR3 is CASSYIMSGADEQFF. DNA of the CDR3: TGTGCCAGCAGTTACATAATGAGCGGGGCGGATGAGCAGTTCTTC.

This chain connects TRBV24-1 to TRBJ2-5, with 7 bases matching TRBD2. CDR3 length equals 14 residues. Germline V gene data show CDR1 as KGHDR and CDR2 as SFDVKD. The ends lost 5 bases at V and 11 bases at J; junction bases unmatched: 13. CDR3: CATSVTWGGDEQYF. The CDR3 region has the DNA TGTGCCACCAGTGTCACATGGGGGGGGGATGAGCAGTACTTC.

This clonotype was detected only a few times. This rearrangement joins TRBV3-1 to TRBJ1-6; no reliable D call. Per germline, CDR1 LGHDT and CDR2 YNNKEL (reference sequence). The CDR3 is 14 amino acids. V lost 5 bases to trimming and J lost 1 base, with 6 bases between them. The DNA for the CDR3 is TGTGCCAGCAGCGGAGAGTCCTATAATTCACCCCTCCACTTT. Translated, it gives CASSGESYNSPLHF.

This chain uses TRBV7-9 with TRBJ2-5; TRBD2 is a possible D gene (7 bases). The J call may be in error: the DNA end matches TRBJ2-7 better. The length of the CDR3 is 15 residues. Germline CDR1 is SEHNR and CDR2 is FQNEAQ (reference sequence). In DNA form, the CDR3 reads TGTGCCAGCAGCTTAACGGGGGGCCAGGGCCGCGAGCAGTACTTC. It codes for CASSLTGGQGREQYF.

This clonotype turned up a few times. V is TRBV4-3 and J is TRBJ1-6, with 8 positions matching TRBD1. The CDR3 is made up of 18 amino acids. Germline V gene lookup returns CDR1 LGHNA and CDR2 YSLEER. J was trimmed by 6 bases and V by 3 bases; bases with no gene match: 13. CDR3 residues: CASSQGVSGTGSNSPLHF. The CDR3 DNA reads TGCGCCAGCAGCCAGGGGGTCTCTGGGACAGGTTCTAATTCACCCCTCCACTTT.

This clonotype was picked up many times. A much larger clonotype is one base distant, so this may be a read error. CDR3 loop: CATSRGDRAGANVRTF. In DNA, the CDR3 is TGTGCCACCAGCAGAGGGGACAGGGCTGGGGCCAACGTCCGGACTTTC. The chain combines TRBV15 with TRBJ2-6; 9 bases map to TRBD1. Per germline, CDR1 LNHNV and CDR2 YYDKDF (reference sequence). This CDR3 region has 16 residues.

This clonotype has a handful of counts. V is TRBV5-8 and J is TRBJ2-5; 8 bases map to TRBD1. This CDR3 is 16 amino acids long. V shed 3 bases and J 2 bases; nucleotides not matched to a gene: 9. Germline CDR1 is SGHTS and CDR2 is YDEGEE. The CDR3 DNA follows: TGTGCCAGCAGCTCGACAGGGGTCGCGGTTCAAGAGACCCAGTACTTC. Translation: CASSSTGVAVQETQYF. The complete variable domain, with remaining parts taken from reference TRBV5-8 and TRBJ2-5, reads EAGVTQSPTHLIKTRGQQATLRCSPISGHTSVYWYQQALGLGLQFLLWYDEGEERNRGNFPPRFSGRQFPNYSSELNVNALELEDSALYLCASSSTGVAVQETQYFGPGTRLLVL.

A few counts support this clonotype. DNA of the CDR3: TGCGCCAGCAGCCAGGTAGTCAATCAGCCCCAGCATTTT. Protein product: CASSQVVNQPQHF. The chain is built from TRBV4-3 and TRBJ1-5; D not certain. This CDR3 is built from 13 residues. Deletions cut 3 bases from V and 3 bases from J, with 6 bases between. Germline CDR1 is LGHNA and CDR2 is YSLEER.

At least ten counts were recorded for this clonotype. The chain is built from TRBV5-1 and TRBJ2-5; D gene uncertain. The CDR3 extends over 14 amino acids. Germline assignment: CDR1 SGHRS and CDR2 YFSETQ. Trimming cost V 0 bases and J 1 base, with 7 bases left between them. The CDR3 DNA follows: TGCGCCAGCAGCTTGGAGTGGGCCCAAGAGACCCAGTACTTC. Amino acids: CASSLEWAQETQYF.

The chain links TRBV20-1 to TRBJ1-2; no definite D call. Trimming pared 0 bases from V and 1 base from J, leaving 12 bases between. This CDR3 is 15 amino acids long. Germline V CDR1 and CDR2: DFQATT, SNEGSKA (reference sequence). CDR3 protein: CSARDLNTYNYGYTF. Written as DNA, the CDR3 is TGCAGTGCTAGAGATCTTAACACCTATAACTATGGCTACACCTTC.

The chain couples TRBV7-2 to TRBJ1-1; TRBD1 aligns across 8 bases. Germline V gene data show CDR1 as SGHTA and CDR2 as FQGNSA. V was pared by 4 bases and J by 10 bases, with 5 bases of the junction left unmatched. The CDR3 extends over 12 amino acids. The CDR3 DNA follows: TGTGCCAGCAGCTCCGGACAGGGAGCAGCTTTCTTT. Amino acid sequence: CASSSGQGAAFF.

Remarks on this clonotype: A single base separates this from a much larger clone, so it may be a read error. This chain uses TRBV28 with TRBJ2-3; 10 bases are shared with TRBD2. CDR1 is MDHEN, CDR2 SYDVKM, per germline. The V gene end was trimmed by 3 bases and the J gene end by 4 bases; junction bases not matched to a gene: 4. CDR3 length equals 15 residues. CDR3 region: CASSFLSGGADTQYF. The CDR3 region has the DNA TGTGCCAGCAGTTTTCTGAGCGGGGGGGCAGATACGCAGTATTTT. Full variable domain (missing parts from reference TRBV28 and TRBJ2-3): DVKVTQSSRYLVKRTGEKVFLECVQDMDHENMFWYRQDPGLGLRLIYFSYDVKMKEKGDIPEGYSVSREKKERFSLILESASTNQTSMYLCASSFLSGGADTQYFGPGTRLTVL.

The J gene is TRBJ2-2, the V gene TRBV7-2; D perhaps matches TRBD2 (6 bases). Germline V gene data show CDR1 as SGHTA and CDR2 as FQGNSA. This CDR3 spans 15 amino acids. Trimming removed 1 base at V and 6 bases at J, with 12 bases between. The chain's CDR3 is CASSLEGGWAGELFF. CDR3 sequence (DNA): TGTGCCAGCAGCTTAGAGGGAGGATGGGCCGGGGAGCTGTTTTTT.